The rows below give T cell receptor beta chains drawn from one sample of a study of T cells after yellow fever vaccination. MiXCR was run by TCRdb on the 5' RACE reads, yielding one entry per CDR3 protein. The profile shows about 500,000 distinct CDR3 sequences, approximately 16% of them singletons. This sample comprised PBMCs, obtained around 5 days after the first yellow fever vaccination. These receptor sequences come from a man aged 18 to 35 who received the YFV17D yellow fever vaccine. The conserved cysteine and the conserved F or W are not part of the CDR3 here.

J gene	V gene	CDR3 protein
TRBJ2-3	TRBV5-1	ASSLGRVGGDTQY
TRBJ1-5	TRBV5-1	ASSLGGAQPQH
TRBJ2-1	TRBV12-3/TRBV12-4	ASSLGPGLTNNEQF
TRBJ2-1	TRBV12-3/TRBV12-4	ASSPGTEASNEQF
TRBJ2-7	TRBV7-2	ASSIRDLDYEQY
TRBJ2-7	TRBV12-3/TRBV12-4	ASSPGRGAYEQY
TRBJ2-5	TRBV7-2	ASSLGLARGPETQY
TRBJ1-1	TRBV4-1	ASSLHREDTEAF
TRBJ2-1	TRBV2	ASIRSDEQF
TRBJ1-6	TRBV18	ASSPPGGNSPLH
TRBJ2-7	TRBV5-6	ASSFSGAHEQY